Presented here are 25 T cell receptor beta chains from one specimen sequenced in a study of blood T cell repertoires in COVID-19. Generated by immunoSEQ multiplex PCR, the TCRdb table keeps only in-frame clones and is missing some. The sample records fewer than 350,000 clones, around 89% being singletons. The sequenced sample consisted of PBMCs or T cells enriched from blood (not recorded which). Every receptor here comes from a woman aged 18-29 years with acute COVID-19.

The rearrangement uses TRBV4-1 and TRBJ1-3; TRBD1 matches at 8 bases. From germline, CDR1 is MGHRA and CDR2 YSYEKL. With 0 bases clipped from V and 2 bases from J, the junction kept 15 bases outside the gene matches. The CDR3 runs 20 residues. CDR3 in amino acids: CASSQEASGQGARPGNTIYF. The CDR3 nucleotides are TGCGCCAGCAGCCAAGAAGCGTCGGGTCAGGGGGCGAGGCCTGGAAACACCATATATTTT.

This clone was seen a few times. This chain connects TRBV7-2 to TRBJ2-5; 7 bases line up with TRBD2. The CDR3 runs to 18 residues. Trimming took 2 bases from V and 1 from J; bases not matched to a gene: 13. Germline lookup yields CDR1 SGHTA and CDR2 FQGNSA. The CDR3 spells CASSLRGLAVPGQETQYF. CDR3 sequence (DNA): TGTGCCAGCAGCTTAAGGGGTCTAGCGGTCCCAGGCCAAGAGACCCAGTACTTC.

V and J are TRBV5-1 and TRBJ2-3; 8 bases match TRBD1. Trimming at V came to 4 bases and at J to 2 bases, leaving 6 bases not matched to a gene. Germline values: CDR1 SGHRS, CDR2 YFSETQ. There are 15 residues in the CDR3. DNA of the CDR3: TGCGCCAGCAGCAGGACAGGGTTGACCACAGATACGCAGTATTTT. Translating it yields CASSRTGLTTDTQYF.

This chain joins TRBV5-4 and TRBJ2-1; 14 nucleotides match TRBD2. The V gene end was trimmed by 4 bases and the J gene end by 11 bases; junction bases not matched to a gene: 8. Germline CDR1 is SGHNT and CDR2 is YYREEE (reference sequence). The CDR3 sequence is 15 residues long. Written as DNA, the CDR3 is TGTGCCAGCAGCCCCGGGACTAGCGGGAGAACGAAGCAGTTCTTC. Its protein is CASSPGTSGRTKQFF.

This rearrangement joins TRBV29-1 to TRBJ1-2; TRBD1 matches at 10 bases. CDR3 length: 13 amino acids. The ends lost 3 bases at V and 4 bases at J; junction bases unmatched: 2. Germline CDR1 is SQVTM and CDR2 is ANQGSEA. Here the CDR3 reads CSVERTGGYGYTF. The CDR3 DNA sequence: TGCAGCGTTGAGCGGACAGGGGGCTATGGCTACACCTTC.

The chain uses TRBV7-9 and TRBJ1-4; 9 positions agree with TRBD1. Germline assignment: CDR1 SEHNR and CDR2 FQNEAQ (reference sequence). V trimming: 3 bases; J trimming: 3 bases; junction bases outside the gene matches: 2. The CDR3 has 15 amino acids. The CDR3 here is CASSLRTGANEKLFF. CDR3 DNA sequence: TGTGCCAGCAGCTTGCGGACAGGGGCTAATGAAAAACTGTTTTTT.

CDR3 protein: CASSLMGDSYEQYF. DNA for the CDR3: TGTGCCAGCAGCTTGATGGGAGACTCCTACGAGCAGTACTTC. The chain couples TRBV7-8 to TRBJ2-7, with D tentatively TRBD2 (5 bases). V gave up 3 bases and J gave up 0 bases, with 9 bases separating them. This CDR3 is 14 amino acids long. From germline, CDR1 is SGHVS and CDR2 FQNEAQ.

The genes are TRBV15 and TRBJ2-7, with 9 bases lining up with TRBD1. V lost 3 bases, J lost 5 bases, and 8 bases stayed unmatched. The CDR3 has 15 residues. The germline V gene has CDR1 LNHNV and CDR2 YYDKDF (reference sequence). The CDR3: CATSSPGTGIHEQYF. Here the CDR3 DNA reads TGTGCCACCAGCAGCCCCGGGACAGGGATCCACGAGCAGTACTTC.

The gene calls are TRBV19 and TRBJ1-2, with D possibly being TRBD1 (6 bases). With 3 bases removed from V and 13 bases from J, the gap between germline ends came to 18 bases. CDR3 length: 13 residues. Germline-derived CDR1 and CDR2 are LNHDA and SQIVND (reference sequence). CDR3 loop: CASSISRDKGCTF. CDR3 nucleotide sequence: TGTGCCAGTAGTATCTCTCGGGACAAAGGATGCACCTTC.

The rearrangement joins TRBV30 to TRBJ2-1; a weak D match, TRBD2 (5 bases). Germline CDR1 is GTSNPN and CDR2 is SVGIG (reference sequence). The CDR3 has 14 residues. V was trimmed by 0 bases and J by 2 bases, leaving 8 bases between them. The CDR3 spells CAWSVGSAYNEQFF. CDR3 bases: TGTGCCTGGAGTGTAGGTAGCGCCTACAATGAGCAGTTCTTC. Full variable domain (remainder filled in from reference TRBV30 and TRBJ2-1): SQTIHQWPATLVQPVGSPLSLECTVEGTSNPNLYWYRQAAGRGLQLLFYSVGIGQISSEVPQNLSASRPQDRQFILSSKKLLLSDSGFYLCAWSVGSAYNEQFFGPGTRLTVL.

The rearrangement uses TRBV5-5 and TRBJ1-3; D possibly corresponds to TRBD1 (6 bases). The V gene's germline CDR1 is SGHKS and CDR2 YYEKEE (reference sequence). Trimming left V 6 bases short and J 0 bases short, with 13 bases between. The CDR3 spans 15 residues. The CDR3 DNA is TGTGCCAGCATCCTGGAAGGGGGCTCTGGAAACACCATATATTTT. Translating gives CASILEGGSGNTIYF.

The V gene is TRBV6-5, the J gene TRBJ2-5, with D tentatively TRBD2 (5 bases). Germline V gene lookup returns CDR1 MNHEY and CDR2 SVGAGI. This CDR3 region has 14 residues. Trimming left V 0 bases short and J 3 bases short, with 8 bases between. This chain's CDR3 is CASSYSPGKETQYF. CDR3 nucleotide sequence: TGTGCCAGCAGTTACTCCCCCGGGAAAGAGACCCAGTACTTC.

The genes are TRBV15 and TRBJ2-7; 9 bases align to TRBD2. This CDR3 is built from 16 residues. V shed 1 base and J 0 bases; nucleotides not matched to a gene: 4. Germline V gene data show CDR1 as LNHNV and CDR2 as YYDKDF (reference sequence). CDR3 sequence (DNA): TGTGCCACCAGCAGAGGTAATAGCGGGAGCTCCTACGAGCAGTACTTC. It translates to CATSRGNSGSSYEQYF.

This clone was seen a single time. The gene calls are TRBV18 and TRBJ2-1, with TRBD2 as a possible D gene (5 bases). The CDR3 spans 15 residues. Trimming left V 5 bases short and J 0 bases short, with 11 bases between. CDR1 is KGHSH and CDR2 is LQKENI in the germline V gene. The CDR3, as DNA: TGTGCCAGCTCATACGGGAAAAGCTCCTACAATGAGCAGTTCTTC. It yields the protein CASSYGKSSYNEQFF.

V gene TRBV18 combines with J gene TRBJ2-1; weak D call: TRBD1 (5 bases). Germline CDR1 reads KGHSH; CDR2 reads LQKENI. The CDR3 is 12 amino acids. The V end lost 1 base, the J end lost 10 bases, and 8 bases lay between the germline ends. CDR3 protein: CASSPRGREQFF. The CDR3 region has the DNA TGTGCCAGCTCACCACGGGGCAGGGAGCAGTTCTTC.

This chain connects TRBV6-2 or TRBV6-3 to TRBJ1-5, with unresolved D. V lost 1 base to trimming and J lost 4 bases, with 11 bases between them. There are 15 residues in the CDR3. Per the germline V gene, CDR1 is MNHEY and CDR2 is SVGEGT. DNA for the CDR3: TGTGCCAGCAGTTACTGGTCTACAGAGAATCAGCCCCAGCATTTT. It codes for CASSYWSTENQPQHF.

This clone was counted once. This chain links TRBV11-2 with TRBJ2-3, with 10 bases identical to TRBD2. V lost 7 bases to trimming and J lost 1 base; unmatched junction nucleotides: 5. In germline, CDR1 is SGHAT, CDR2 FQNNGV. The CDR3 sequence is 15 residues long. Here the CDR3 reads CASMRGTSGTDTQYF. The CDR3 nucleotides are TGTGCCAGCATGCGAGGGACTAGCGGCACAGATACGCAGTATTTT.

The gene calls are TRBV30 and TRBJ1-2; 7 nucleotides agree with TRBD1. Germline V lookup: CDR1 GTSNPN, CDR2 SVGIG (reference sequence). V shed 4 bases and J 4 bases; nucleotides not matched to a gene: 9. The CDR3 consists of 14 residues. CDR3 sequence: CAWTEDRVFYGYTF. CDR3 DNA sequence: TGTGCCTGGACAGAAGACAGGGTTTTCTATGGCTACACCTTC.

CDR3 coding DNA: TGTGCCAGTAGTATCAACAGGGAGAAAAACTATGGCTACACCTTC. Residues: CASSINREKNYGYTF. This chain joins TRBV19 and TRBJ1-2; possible D gene TRBD1, 6 bases. Trimming removed 3 bases from V and 2 bases from J, with 13 bases in between. Germline V lookup: CDR1 LNHDA, CDR2 SQIVND (reference sequence). The CDR3 has 15 residues.

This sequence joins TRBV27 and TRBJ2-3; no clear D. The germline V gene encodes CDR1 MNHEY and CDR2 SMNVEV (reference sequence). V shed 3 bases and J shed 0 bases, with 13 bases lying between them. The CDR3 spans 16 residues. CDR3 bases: TGTGCCAGCAGTTTGCTCCGCGGATCTAGCACAGATACGCAGTATTTT. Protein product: CASSLLRGSSTDTQYF.

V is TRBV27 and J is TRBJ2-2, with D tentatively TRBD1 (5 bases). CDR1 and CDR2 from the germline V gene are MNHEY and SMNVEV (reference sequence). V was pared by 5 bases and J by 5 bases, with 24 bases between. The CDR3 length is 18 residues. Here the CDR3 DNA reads TGTGCCAGCAGTCTCTATGCCGAGGTTCAGGGAAAGACCGGGGAGCTGTTTTTT. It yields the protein CASSLYAEVQGKTGELFF.

The CDR3 reads CASSYLGQGQKNEQFF. In nucleotides, the CDR3 is TGTGCCAGCAGTTACCTTGGACAGGGGCAGAAGAATGAGCAGTTCTTC. The V gene is TRBV6-5, the J gene TRBJ2-1; TRBD1 agrees at 9 bases. The trim removed 2 bases at V and 7 bases at J, leaving 9 bases unmatched. CDR3 length equals 16 residues. Germline CDR1 is MNHEY and CDR2 is SVGAGI.

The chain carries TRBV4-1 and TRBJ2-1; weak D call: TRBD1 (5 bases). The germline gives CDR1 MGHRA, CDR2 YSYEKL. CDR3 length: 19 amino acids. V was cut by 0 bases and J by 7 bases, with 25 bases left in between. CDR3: CASSQEGYGQTSLRNEQFF. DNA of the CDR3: TGCGCCAGCAGCCAAGAGGGGTACGGACAAACCTCTCTAAGGAATGAGCAGTTCTTC.

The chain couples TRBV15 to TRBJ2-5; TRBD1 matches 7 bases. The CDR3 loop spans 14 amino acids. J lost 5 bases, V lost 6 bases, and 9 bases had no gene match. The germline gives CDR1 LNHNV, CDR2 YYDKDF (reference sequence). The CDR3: CATRVTGLEETQYF. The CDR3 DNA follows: TGTGCCACCAGAGTGACAGGGTTGGAGGAGACCCAGTACTTC. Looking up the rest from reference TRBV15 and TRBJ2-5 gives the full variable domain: DAMVIQNPRYQVTQFGKPVTLSCSQTLNHNVMYWYQQKSSQAPKLLFHYYDKDFNNEADTPDNFQSRRPNTSFCFLDIRSPGLGDTAMYLCATRVTGLEETQYFGPGTRLLVL.

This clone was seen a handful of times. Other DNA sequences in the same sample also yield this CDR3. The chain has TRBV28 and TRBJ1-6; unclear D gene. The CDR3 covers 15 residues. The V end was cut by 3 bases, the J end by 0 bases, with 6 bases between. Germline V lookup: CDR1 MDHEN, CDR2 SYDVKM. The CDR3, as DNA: TGTGCCAGCAGTTTTGAGAGCTCCTATAATTCACCCCTCCACTTT. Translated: CASSFESSYNSPLHF.